A selection of T cell receptor beta chains follows, all from one sample in a study of cytomegalovirus exposure and HLA in healthy donors. Generated by immunoSEQ multiplex PCR, the TCRdb table keeps only in-frame clones and is missing some. The repertoire holds roughly 190,000 clones, with approximately 86% as singletons. The specimen sequenced was PBMCs. The receptors here all came from a woman between 18 and 29 years old in good health and CMV-seronegative. The CDR3 runs from the conserved cysteine through the conserved F or W. The D gene is left open where the match is weak. Size is omitted from some rows. Given values are once, few, many or a class for expanded clones.

J | V | D | size | DNA | CDR3
TRBJ2-5 | TRBV7-3 | . | few | TGTGCCAGCAGCTTAATTGGTAGCCGGGGAGAGACCCAGTACTTC | CASSLIGSRGETQYF
TRBJ1-5 | TRBV28 | TRBD1 | few | TGTGCCAGCAGCTCCGGACAGGACATTAAAGGTAGCCAGCATTTT | CASSSGQDIKGSQHF
TRBJ2-1 | TRBV27 | . | . | TGTGCCAGCAGTTTCTCGCTAGCCCCCTACAATGAGCAGTTCTTC | CASSFSLAPYNEQFF
TRBJ1-6 | TRBV19 | . | . | TGTGCCAGTAGTCCCAAAGGGGATTGGATTTATTCACCCCTCCACTTT | CASSPKGDWIYSPLHF
TRBJ1-1 | TRBV7-9 | . | . | TGTGCCAGCAGCTTAGCACCTGGCCACACTGAAGCTTTCTTT | CASSLAPGHTEAFF
TRBJ2-5 | TRBV29-1 | TRBD1 | once | TGCAGCGCGACAGGGGCAGGGGAGACCCAGTACTTC | CSATGAGETQYF
TRBJ1-1 | TRBV5-1 | TRBD1 | . | TGCGCCAGCACCCCTTTCCGAGACAGGGATCAAACTGAAGCTTTCTTT | CASTPFRDRDQTEAFF
TRBJ1-1 | TRBV7-9 | TRBD1 | . | TGTGCCAGCAGCTTAAGGACAGGGGCGAGAAACACTGAAGCTTTCTTT | CASSLRTGARNTEAFF
TRBJ1-4 | TRBV27 | . | . | TGTGCCAGCAGTCCCTTAGGGGCAACTAATGAAAAACTGTTTTTT | CASSPLGATNEKLFF
TRBJ2-1 | TRBV5-4 | . | few | TGTGCCAGCAGCTTGGGGGGAGGGGGGTACAATGAGCAGTTCTTC | CASSLGGGGYNEQFF
TRBJ2-5 | TRBV30 | TRBD2 | . | TGTGCCTGGAGTTGGGGACTAGCGGGGGGGGGAGAGACCCAGTACTTC | CAWSWGLAGGGETQYF
TRBJ2-7 | TRBV19 | . | . | TGTGCCAGTAGTATAGATCTATGGGGCGCTGGGAACGAGCAGTACTTC | CASSIDLWGAGNEQYF
TRBJ1-1 | TRBV18 | TRBD1 | . | TGTGCCAGCTCACCACTGACAGGGACCCTGAACACTGAAGCTTTCTTT | CASSPLTGTLNTEAFF
TRBJ1-2 | TRBV5-1 | . | . | TGCGCCAGCAGCTTGGCCGAGAACTATGGCTACACCTTC | CASSLAENYGYTF
TRBJ2-5 | TRBV9 | TRBD1 | . | TGTGCCAGCAGCGGACAGGGTGTTATCGAGACCCAGTACTTC | CASSGQGVIETQYF
TRBJ1-2 | TRBV9 | . | . | TGTGCCAGCAGCGTAGGACAGAACTCGGGCTATGGCTACACCTTC | CASSVGQNSGYGYTF
TRBJ2-5 | TRBV7-6 | TRBD2 | . | TGTGCCAGCAGCTTAGCATGGAGCGGGGGGGCCGTAGAGACCCAGTACTTC | CASSLAWSGGAVETQYF
TRBJ1-4 | TRBV5-6 | . | . | TGTGCCAGCAGTCCCTCCACCAACCCCTTTATAGAACTGTTTTTT | CASSPSTNPFIELFF
TRBJ2-3 | TRBV20-1 | TRBD1 | . | TGCAGTGCCCTACAGGGGGATACGCAGTATTTT | CSALQGDTQYF
TRBJ1-4 | TRBV5-1 | TRBD1 | . | TGCGCCAGCAGCTTCGGACAGGGCGGAACTAATGAAAAACTGTTTTTT | CASSFGQGGTNEKLFF
TRBJ2-3 | TRBV5-4 | TRBD2 | once | TGTGCCGTAAGACTAGCGGGGAGGGGGACAGGCACAGATACGCAGTATTTT | CAVRLAGRGTGTDTQYF
TRBJ2-2 | TRBV6-6 | TRBD2 | . | TGTGCCAGCAGAGAACTAGCGGGGGGGTCCGCCGGGGAGCTGTTTTTT | CASRELAGGSAGELFF
TRBJ1-1 | TRBV25-1 | TRBD1 | . | TGTGCCAGCAGTGAAAACAGGGGTCCGAACACTGAAGCTTTCTTT | CASSENRGPNTEAFF
TRBJ1-1 | TRBV7-9 | . | few | TGTGCCAGCAGCCGGAGGGCCCCTAACACTGAAGCTTTCTTT | CASSRRAPNTEAFF
TRBJ2-5 | TRBV4-1 | TRBD2 | . | TGCGCCAGCAGCCCGGGACTAGCGGGAGGTCGGGAGACCCAGTACTTC | CASSPGLAGGRETQYF
TRBJ1-5 | TRBV27 | TRBD1 | . | TGTGCCAGCAGGCGGGTGGGGGACAGTCATAAGCAGCCCCAGCATTTT | CASRRVGDSHKQPQHF
TRBJ1-5 | TRBV4-3 | . | . | TGCGCCAGCAGCCAAGATTACCCGGGTGGGTCTAGCAATCAGCCCCAGCATTTT | CASSQDYPGGSSNQPQHF
TRBJ2-2 | TRBV7-9 | TRBD2 | . | TGTGCCAGCAACCCGGGGCTAGCGGGTACCGGGGAGCTGTTTTTT | CASNPGLAGTGELFF
TRBJ1-6 | TRBV30 | TRBD1 | . | TGTGCCTGGAGTGTGGGACAGGGGAATTCACCCCTCCACTTT | CAWSVGQGNSPLHF
TRBJ2-7 | TRBV6-1 | . | . | TGTGCCAGCAGTGAAGTAACGGGGGGCCGTTACGAGCAGTACTTC | CASSEVTGGRYEQYF
TRBJ2-5 | TRBV7-7 | TRBD2 | . | TGTGCTAGCAGCTTGAATCGGGCGGCGGGAGGGCGCCAAGAGACCCAGTACTTC | CASSLNRAAGGRQETQYF
TRBJ1-4 | TRBV6-5 | TRBD1 | . | TGTGCCAGCAGTTACAGGGGGCGTAACGAAAAACTGTTTTTT | CASSYRGRNEKLFF
TRBJ2-7 | TRBV7-9 | TRBD1 | . | TGTGCCAGCAGCTACTCTACGACAGGGTCGGGCGAGCAGTACTTC | CASSYSTTGSGEQYF
TRBJ1-2 | TRBV5-5 | . | . | TGTGCCAGCAGCTTGGAACCAGGGGTCTATGGCTACACCTTC | CASSLEPGVYGYTF
TRBJ1-1 | TRBV6-1 | TRBD1 | . | TGTGCCAGCAGTGCGACAGGGCTCAATGAAGCTTTCTTT | CASSATGLNEAFF
TRBJ1-1 | TRBV10-3 | TRBD1 | few | TGTGCCATCAGTGAAGTGGGACAGACCATGAACACTGAAGCTTTCTTT | CAISEVGQTMNTEAFF
TRBJ1-1 | TRBV6-5 | TRBD1 | once | TGTGCCAGCAGTTCCCCCGGGACAGGGGAGACTGAAGCTTTCTTT | CASSSPGTGETEAFF
TRBJ2-3 | TRBV15 | . | . | TGTGCCACCAGCAGATATACAGGTAGCACAGATACGCAGTATTTT | CATSRYTGSTDTQYF
TRBJ1-1 | TRBV30 | TRBD1 | . | TGTGCCTGGAGTGTAGGGGACAGGGATGTAACTGAAGCTTTCTTT | CAWSVGDRDVTEAFF
TRBJ2-5 | TRBV15 | TRBD2 | once | TGTGCCACCAGCAGAGATCTGGGACTAGCGGGAGAGACCCAGTACTTC | CATSRDLGLAGETQYF
TRBJ2-4 | TRBV6-5 | . | . | TGTGCCAGCAGTTACTCGCGCGCCAAAAACATTCAGTACTTC | CASSYSRAKNIQYF
TRBJ1-1 | TRBV11-2 | TRBD1 | once | TGTGCCAGCAGCGTGTGGGGACAGATTATGAACACTGAAGCTTTCTTT | CASSVWGQIMNTEAFF
TRBJ2-7 | TRBV6-1 | . | . | TGTGCCAGCAAACGAGTGCTCACAGGGGAGCAGTACTTC | CASKRVLTGEQYF
TRBJ1-5 | TRBV30 | . | . | TGTGCCTGGAGTGTAGAGAGTAATCAGCCCCAGCATTTT | CAWSVESNQPQHF